This T cell receptor gamma chain is from a study of gamma delta lymphoproliferative disorders and STAT genes. Study in general: Delta libraries were made per EuroClonality-NGS working group procedure. Study findings and constraints: Whether leukemic clones are public or private remains unconfirmed. Control T cells likely spanned varied maturation stages, whereas leukemic cells were skewed toward terminal effectors.

The receptor sequences were amplified from genomic DNA of peripheral blood mononuclear cells. TCRdb re-called clones from the multiplex PCR reads using CATT. Among about 2,500 gamma-chain clones, roughly a fifth were seen once, and the ten largest hold around 50%. A remark on this clone: Antigen specificity is unknown. Different DNA sequences within this sample yield the same CDR3.

This receptor was identified in a human donor with gamma-delta T-cell large granular lymphocyte leukemia. The sample comprised blood.

CDR3 coding DNA: TGTGCCACCTGGGACGGGCAGGGGAAGAAACTCTTT. Protein: CATWDGQGKKLF. The V call is TRGV2, the J call TRGJ1 or TRGJ2. Matching the DNA to germline supplied the J gene, which TCRdb does not give. The ends lost 0 bases at V and 10 bases at J; junction bases unmatched: 6. The length of the CDR3 is 12 residues. Germline V gene lookup returns CDR1 EGSNGY and CDR2 YDSYNSKV.